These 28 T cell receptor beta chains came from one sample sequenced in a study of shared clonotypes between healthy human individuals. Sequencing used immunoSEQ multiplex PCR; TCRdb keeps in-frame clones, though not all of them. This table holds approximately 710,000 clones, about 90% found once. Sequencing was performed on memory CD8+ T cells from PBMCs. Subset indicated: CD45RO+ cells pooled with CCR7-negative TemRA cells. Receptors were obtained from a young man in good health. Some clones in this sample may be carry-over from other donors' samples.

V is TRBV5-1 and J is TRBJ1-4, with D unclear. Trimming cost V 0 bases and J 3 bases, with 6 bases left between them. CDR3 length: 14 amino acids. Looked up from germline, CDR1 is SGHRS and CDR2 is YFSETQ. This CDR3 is CASSLGLSNEKLFF. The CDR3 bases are TGCGCCAGCAGCTTGGGGTTGTCTAATGAAAAACTGTTTTTT. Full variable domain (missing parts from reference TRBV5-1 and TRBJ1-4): KAGVTQTPRYLIKTRGQQVTLSCSPISGHRSVSWYQQTPGQGLQFLFEYFSETQRNKGNFPGRFSGRQFSNSRSEMNVSTLELGDSALYLCASSLGLSNEKLFFGSGTQLSVL.

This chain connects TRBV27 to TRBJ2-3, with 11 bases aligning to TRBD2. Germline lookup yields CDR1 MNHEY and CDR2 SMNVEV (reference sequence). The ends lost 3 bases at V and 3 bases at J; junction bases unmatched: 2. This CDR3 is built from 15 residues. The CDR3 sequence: CASSLASGRTDTQYF. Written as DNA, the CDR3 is TGTGCCAGCAGTTTGGCTAGCGGGAGGACAGATACGCAGTATTTT.

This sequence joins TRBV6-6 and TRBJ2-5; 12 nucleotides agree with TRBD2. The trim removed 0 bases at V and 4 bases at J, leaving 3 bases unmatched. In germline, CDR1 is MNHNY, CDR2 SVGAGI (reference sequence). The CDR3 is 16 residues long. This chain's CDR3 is CASSYSPSGRAETQYF. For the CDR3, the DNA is TGTGCCAGCAGTTACTCGCCTAGCGGGAGGGCAGAGACCCAGTACTTC.

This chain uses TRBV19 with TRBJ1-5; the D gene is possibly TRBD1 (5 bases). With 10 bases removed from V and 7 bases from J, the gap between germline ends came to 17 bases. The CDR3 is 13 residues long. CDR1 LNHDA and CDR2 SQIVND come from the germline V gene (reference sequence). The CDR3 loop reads CATTVGGSQPQHF. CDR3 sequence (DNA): TGTGCCACCACTGTGGGGGGTTCCCAGCCCCAGCATTTT.

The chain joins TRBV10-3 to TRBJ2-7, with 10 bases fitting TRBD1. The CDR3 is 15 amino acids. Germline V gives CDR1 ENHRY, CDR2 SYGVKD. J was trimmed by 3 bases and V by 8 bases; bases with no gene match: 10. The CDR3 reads CAISRDRGRFYEQYF. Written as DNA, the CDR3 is TGTGCCATCTCCCGGGACAGGGGTCGATTCTACGAGCAGTACTTC.

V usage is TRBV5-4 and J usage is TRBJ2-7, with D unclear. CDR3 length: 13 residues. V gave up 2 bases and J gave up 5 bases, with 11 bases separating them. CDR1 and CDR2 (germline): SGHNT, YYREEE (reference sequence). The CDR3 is CASSFRAKDEQYF. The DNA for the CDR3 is TGTGCCAGCAGCTTCCGGGCTAAGGACGAGCAGTACTTC.

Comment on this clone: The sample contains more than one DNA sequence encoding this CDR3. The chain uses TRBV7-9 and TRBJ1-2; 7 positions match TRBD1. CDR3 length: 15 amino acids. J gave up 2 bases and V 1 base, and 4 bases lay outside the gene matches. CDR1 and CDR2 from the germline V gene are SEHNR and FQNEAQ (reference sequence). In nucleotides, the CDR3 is TGTGCCAGCAGCTTAGGACAGGGAGGGAACTATGGCTACACCTTC. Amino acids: CASSLGQGGNYGYTF.

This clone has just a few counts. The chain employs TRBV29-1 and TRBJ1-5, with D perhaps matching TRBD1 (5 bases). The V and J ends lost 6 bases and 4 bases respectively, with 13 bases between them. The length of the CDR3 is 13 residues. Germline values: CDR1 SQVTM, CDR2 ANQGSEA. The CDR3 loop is CSVGGTTNQPQHF. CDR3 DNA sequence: TGCAGCGTAGGTGGGACTACTAATCAGCCCCAGCATTTT.

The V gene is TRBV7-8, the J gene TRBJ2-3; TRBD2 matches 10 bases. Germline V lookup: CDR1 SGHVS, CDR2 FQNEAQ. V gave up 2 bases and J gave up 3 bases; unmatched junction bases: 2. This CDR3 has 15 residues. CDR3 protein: CASSLLAGATDTQYF. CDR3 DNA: TGTGCCAGCAGCTTACTAGCGGGAGCAACAGATACGCAGTATTTT. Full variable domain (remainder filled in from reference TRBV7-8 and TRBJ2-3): GAGVSQSPRYKVAKRGQDVALRCDPISGHVSLFWYQQALGQGPEFLTYFQNEAQLDKSGLPSDRFFAERPEGSVSTLKIQRTQQEDSAVYLCASSLLAGATDTQYFGPGTRLTVL.

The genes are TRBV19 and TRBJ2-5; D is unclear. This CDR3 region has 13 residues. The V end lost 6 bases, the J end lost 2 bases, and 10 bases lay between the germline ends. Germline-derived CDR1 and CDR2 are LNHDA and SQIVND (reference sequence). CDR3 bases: TGTGCCAGTAGAGCAGTGGGACAAGAGACCCAGTACTTC. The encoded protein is CASRAVGQETQYF. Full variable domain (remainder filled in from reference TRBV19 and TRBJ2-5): DGGITQSPKYLFRKEGQNVTLSCEQNLNHDAMYWYRQDPGQGLRLIYYSQIVNDFQKGDIAEGYSVSREKKESFPLTVTSAQKNPTAFYLCASRAVGQETQYFGPGTRLLVL.

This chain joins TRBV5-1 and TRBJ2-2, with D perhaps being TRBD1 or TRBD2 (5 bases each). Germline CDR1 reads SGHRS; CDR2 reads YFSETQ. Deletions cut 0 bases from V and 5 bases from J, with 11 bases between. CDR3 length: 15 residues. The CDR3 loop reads CASSLERGWTGELFF. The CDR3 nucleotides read TGCGCCAGCAGCTTGGAGAGGGGCTGGACCGGGGAGCTGTTTTTT. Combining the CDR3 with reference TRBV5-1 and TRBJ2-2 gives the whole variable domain KAGVTQTPRYLIKTRGQQVTLSCSPISGHRSVSWYQQTPGQGLQFLFEYFSETQRNKGNFPGRFSGRQFSNSRSEMNVSTLELGDSALYLCASSLERGWTGELFFGEGSRLTVL.

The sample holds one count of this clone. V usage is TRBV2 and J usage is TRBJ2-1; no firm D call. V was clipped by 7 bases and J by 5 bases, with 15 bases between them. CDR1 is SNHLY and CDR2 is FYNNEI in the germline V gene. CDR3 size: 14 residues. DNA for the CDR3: TGTGCCAGCATAGAGACGATACGCCACAATGAGCAGTTCTTC. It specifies CASIETIRHNEQFF.

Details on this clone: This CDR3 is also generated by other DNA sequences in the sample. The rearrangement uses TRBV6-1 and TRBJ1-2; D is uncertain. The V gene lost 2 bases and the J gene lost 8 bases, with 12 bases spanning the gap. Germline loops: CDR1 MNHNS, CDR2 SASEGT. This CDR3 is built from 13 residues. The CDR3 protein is CASSETGLGGYTF. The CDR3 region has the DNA TGTGCCAGCAGTGAAACTGGACTGGGCGGCTACACCTTC.

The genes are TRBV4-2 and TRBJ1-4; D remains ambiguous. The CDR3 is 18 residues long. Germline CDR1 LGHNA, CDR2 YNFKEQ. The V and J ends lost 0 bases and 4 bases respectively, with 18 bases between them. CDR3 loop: CASSQETVLPLNNEKLFF. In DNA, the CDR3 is TGTGCCAGCAGCCAAGAAACGGTCCTACCCCTAAATAATGAAAAACTGTTTTTT.

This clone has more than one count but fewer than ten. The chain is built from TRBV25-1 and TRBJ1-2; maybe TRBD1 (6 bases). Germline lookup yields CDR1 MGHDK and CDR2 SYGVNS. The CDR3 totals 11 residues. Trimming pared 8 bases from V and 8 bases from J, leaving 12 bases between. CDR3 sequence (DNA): TGTGCCAGCTCGGGGGGCCCGGGCTACACCTTC. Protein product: CASSGGPGYTF.

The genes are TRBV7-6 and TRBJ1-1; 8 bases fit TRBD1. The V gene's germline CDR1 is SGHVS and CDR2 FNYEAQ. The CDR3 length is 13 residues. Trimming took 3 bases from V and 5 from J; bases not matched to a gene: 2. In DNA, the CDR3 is TGTGCCAGCAGCTTGTACAGGGGGACTGAAGCTTTCTTT. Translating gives CASSLYRGTEAFF. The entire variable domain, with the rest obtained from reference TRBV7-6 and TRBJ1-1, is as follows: GAGVSQSPRYKVTKRGQDVALRCDPISGHVSLYWYRQALGQGPEFLTYFNYEAQQDKSGLPNDRFSAERPEGSISTLTIQRTEQRDSAMYRCASSLYRGTEAFFGQGTRLTVV.

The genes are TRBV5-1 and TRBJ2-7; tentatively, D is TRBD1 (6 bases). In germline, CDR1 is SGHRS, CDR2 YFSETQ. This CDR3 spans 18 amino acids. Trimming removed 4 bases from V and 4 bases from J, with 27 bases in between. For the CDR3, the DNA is TGCGCCAGCAGCATCCCACTCCCAGGGTCGGGACACCTATACGAGCAGTACTTC. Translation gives CASSIPLPGSGHLYEQYF.

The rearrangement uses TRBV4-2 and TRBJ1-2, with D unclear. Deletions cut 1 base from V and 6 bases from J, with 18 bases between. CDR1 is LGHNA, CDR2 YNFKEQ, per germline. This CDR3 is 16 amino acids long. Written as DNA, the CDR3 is TGTGCCAGCAGCCAAGTGAATAGTGCACAGACCGATGGCTACACCTTC. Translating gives CASSQVNSAQTDGYTF.

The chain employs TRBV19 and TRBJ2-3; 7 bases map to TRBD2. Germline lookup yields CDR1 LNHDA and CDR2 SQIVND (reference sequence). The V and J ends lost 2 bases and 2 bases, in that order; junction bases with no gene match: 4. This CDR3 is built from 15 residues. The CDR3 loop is CASSILAETTDTQYF. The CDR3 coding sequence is TGTGCCAGTAGTATACTAGCGGAGACCACAGATACGCAGTATTTT.

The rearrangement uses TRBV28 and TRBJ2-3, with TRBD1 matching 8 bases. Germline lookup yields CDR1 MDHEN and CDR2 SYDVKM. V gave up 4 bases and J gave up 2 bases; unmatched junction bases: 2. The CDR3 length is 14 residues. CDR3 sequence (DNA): TGTGCCAGCAGTTCGACAGGGGACACAGATACGCAGTATTTT. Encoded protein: CASSSTGDTDTQYF.

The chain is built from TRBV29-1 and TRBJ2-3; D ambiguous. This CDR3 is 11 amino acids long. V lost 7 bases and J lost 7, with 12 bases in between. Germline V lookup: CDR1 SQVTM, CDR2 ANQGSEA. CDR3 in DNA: TGCAGCGGAATCGTTAGCAATACGCAGTATTTT. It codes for CSGIVSNTQYF.

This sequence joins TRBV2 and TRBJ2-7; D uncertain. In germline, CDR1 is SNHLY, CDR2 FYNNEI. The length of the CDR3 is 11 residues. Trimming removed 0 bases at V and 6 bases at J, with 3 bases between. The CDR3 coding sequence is TGTGCCAGCAGTGAAGCTTTCGAGCAGTACTTC. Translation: CASSEAFEQYF.

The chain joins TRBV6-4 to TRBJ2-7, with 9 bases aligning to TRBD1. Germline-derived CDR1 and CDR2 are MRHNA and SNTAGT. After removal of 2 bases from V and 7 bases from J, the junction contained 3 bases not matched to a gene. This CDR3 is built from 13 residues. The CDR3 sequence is CASSDTGTGEQYF. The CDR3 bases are TGTGCCAGCAGTGACACCGGGACAGGGGAGCAGTACTTC.

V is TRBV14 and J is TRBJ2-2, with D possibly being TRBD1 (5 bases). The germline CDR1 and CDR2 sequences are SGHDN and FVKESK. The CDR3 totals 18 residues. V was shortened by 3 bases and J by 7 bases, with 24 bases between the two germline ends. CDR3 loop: CASSHGLWIAGPDGELFF. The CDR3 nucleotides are TGTGCCAGCAGCCATGGCCTCTGGATAGCAGGGCCTGACGGGGAGCTGTTTTTT.

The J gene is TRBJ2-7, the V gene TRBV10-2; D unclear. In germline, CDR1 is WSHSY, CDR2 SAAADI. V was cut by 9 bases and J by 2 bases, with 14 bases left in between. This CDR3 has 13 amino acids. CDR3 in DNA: TGCGCCAGATGGCTAGTTCCCCCCTACGAGCAGTACTTC. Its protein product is CARWLVPPYEQYF.

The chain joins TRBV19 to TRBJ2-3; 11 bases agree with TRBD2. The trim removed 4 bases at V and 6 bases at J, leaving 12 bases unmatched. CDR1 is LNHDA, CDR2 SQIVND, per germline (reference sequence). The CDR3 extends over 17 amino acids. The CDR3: CASSTWTLGTSGDTQYF. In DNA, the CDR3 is TGTGCCAGTAGTACCTGGACCTTAGGGACTAGCGGTGATACGCAGTATTTT.

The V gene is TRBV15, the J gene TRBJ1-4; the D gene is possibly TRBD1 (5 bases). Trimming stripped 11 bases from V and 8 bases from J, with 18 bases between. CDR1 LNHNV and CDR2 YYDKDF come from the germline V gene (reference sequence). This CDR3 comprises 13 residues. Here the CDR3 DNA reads TGTGCCGCCTCCGGGGCCGACTGGGAAAAACTGTTTTTT. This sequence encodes CAASGADWEKLFF.

For the CDR3, the DNA is TGTGCCAGCAGTTTATATTATGGAAACACCATATATTTT. This translates into CASSLYYGNTIYF. The chain joins TRBV27 to TRBJ1-3; no clear D. V shed 1 base and J shed 3 bases, with 4 bases lying between them. The CDR3 sequence is 13 residues long. The germline gives CDR1 MNHEY, CDR2 SMNVEV (reference sequence).